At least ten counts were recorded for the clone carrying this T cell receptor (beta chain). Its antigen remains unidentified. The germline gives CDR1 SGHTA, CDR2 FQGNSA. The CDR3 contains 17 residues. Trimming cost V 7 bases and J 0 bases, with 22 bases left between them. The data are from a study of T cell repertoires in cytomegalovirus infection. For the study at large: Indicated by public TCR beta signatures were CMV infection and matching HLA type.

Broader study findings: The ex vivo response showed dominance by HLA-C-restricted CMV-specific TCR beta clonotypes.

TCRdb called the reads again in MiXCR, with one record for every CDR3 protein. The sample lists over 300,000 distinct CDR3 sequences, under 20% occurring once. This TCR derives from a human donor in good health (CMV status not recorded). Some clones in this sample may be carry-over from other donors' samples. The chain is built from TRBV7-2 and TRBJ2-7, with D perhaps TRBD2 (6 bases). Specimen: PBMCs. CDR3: CASTELPLMGGSYEQYF. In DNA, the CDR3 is TGTGCCAGCACGGAACTCCCATTAATGGGGGGCTCCTACGAGCAGTACTTC.